The 23 T cell receptor beta chains listed next were all sequenced from one sample in a study of blood T cells in healthy people across ages. A second PCR of about 6 to 12 cycles used a sample-barcoded 5' primer and a J-beta primer mix. MiXCR, applied by TCRdb to the 5' RACE reads, yields one record per CDR3 protein. This sample has hundreds of thousands of distinct CDR3 sequences, with around 27% found just once. This same sample was also taken into another study, of T cells of mothers and their children.

Sequences were obtained from blood. Receptors were obtained from a boy younger than 10 in good health.

The V call is TRBV11-2, the J call TRBJ2-2, with D perhaps being TRBD1 or TRBD2 (5 bases each). The CDR3 is 16 residues long. Between the trimmed V and J ends, which lost 3 bases and 3 bases, there was a span of 14 bases. Germline V CDR1 and CDR2: SGHAT, FQNNGV. The DNA of the CDR3 is TGTGCCAGCAGCTTCCGAACCGGGACCTACACCGGGGAGCTGTTTTTT. Amino acid sequence: CASSFRTGTYTGELFF.

A few counts support this clonotype. The gene calls are TRBV5-1 and TRBJ1-2; the D gene is possibly TRBD1 (6 bases). This CDR3 is 13 amino acids long. V lost 4 bases to trimming and J lost 6 bases, with 13 bases between them. The germline gives CDR1 SGHRS, CDR2 YFSETQ. Here the CDR3 reads CASSRGPGNGYTF. As DNA, the CDR3 is TGCGCCAGCAGCCGGGGGCCTGGGAATGGCTACACCTTC.

This clonotype has only a few counts. The chain couples TRBV10-3 to TRBJ2-3; 7 bases match TRBD1. Germline lookup yields CDR1 ENHRY and CDR2 SYGVKD. J was trimmed by 3 bases and V by 6 bases; bases with no gene match: 15. The CDR3 totals 17 residues. CDR3 sequence reads: CAISLGGLLRQTDTQYF. The DNA of the CDR3 is TGTGCCATCAGCTTAGGGGGCCTCCTACGACAGACAGATACGCAGTATTTT.

This clonotype was counted a few times. The chain joins TRBV9 to TRBJ2-5; D not certain. With 4 bases removed from V and 4 bases from J, the gap between germline ends came to 14 bases. CDR3 length: 14 amino acids. From germline, CDR1 is SGDLS and CDR2 YYNGEE. The CDR3 region is CASSPRITGETQYF. The CDR3 region has the DNA TGTGCCAGCAGCCCCCGGATTACTGGAGAGACCCAGTACTTC.

This clonotype was picked up one time. The gene calls are TRBV15 and TRBJ1-1; D unresolved. Deletions cut 4 bases from V and 0 bases from J, with 15 bases between. CDR3 length: 16 amino acids. The germline gives CDR1 LNHNV, CDR2 YYDKDF (reference sequence). CDR3: CATSTGSLGVNTEAFF. As DNA, the CDR3 is TGTGCCACCAGCACTGGGTCACTTGGGGTGAACACTGAAGCTTTCTTT.

This clonotype was found a few times. The chain uses TRBV20-1 and TRBJ2-5, with 9 bases lining up with TRBD2. The CDR3 extends over 14 amino acids. Germline V gene sequence: CDR1 DFQATT, CDR2 SNEGSKA (reference sequence). After removal of 0 bases from V and 5 bases from J, the junction contained 4 bases not matched to a gene. CDR3 sequence (DNA): TGCAGTGCTAGAGAGAGAGCGGGGGGTGAGACCCAGTACTTC. The encoded protein is CSARERAGGETQYF.

The chain uses TRBV29-1 and TRBJ2-5; no definite D call. The closer fit of TRBJ2-7 to the DNA end suggests the J call may be wrong. Germline V gives CDR1 SQVTM, CDR2 ANQGSEA. The CDR3 is 12 residues long. The DNA of the CDR3 is TGCAGCGTTGAAGGCCCGACCTACGAGCAGTACTTC. Translated: CSVEGPTYEQYF.

This sequence joins TRBV9 and TRBJ2-5; TRBD1 matches 8 bases. The J call could be wrong; TRBJ2-7 is a better fit for the DNA end. CDR3 length equals 14 residues. Germline values: CDR1 SGDLS, CDR2 YYNGEE. The CDR3 coding sequence is TGTGCCAGCAGCGAGACAGGGGCTTCCTACGAGCAGTACTTC. Protein sequence: CASSETGASYEQYF.

The chain joins TRBV6-5 to TRBJ2-2; 9 nucleotides align to TRBD1. The junction had 4 bases not matched to a gene; V was cut back by 2 bases and J by 3 bases. The germline V gene has CDR1 MNHEY and CDR2 SVGAGI. The CDR3 is 16 amino acids. The CDR3 bases are TGTGCCAGCAGTTACACGGGACAGGGTCACACCGGGGAGCTGTTTTTT. It codes for CASSYTGQGHTGELFF.

This clonotype showed up just a few times. This chain uses TRBV4-2 with TRBJ2-1; 7 nucleotides match TRBD2. The V and J ends lost 3 bases and 13 bases, in that order; junction bases with no gene match: 21. Germline CDR1 is LGHNA and CDR2 is YNFKEQ. This CDR3 has 17 residues. The CDR3 region is CASSQEVGWGGLVEQFF. DNA of the CDR3: TGTGCCAGCAGCCAGGAGGTGGGGTGGGGGGGATTAGTTGAACAGTTCTTC.

This sequence joins TRBV2 and TRBJ1-2; D not certain. Germline CDR1 SNHLY, CDR2 FYNNEI. The CDR3 runs to 12 residues. The germline V and J ends were trimmed by 3 bases and 7 bases, with 9 bases remaining between them. CDR3 protein: CASSDSWGGYTF. CDR3 sequence (DNA): TGTGCCAGCAGTGACAGTTGGGGTGGCTACACCTTC. Combining the CDR3 with reference TRBV2 and TRBJ1-2 gives the whole variable domain EPEVTQTPSHQVTQMGQEVILRCVPISNHLYFYWYRQILGQKVEFLVSFYNNEISEKSEIFDDQFSVERPDGSNFTLKIRSTKLEDSAMYFCASSDSWGGYTFGSGTRLTVV.

This clonotype has at least ten counts. The chain combines TRBV24-1 with TRBJ2-3, with unresolved D. Between the trimmed V and J ends, which lost 3 bases and 2 bases, there was a span of 2 bases. Germline V CDR1 and CDR2: KGHDR, SFDVKD. The CDR3 length is 12 residues. CDR3 bases: TGTGCCACCAGTGATCACACAGATACGCAGTATTTT. Protein sequence: CATSDHTDTQYF.

This chain joins TRBV7-9 and TRBJ1-2; D remains ambiguous. Per the germline V gene, CDR1 is SEHNR and CDR2 is FQNEAQ (reference sequence). This CDR3 contains 13 residues. V was clipped by 0 bases and J by 8 bases, with 10 bases between them. CDR3 DNA: TGTGCCAGCAGCTTAGCCCAGACAAAAGGCTACACCTTC. Encoded protein: CASSLAQTKGYTF.

The V call is TRBV20-1, the J call TRBJ2-3; TRBD2 aligns across 8 bases. CDR1 is DFQATT and CDR2 is SNEGSKA in the germline V gene (reference sequence). The CDR3 spans 14 residues. V gave up 4 bases and J gave up 2 bases; unmatched junction bases: 5. CDR3 coding DNA: TGCAGTGCTAATGACGGGAGGGCCACAGATACGCAGTATTTT. It encodes CSANDGRATDTQYF.

This clonotype has only a few counts. The CDR3 here is CASGRETAQYF. For the CDR3, the DNA is TGTGCCAGCGGGCGGGAAACGGCGCAGTATTTT. The V call is TRBV6-5, the J call TRBJ2-3; possible D gene TRBD2, 6 bases. This CDR3 is built from 11 residues. Deletions cut 8 bases from V and 10 bases from J, with 13 bases between. Germline lookup yields CDR1 MNHEY and CDR2 SVGAGI.

This clonotype has more than one count but fewer than ten. The chain links TRBV7-8 to TRBJ2-5, with D perhaps matching TRBD1 or TRBD2 (5 bases each). Germline V CDR1 and CDR2: SGHVS, FQNEAQ. Trimming pared 5 bases from V and 5 bases from J, leaving 12 bases between. The CDR3 runs 13 residues. The CDR3 DNA follows: TGTGCCAGCAGCCCTCGACAGCGGGAGACCCAGTACTTC. Amino acid sequence: CASSPRQRETQYF.

This clonotype occurred a few times. The chain combines TRBV4-1 with TRBJ2-7, with 11 nucleotides matching TRBD2. Germline V lookup: CDR1 MGHRA, CDR2 YSYEKL. The CDR3 consists of 15 residues. With V trimmed by 6 bases and J by 1 base, 5 bases remained unmatched. The CDR3 reads CASRMGLAVSYEQYF. The CDR3 bases are TGCGCCAGCAGAATGGGACTAGCGGTATCCTACGAGCAGTACTTC.

This clonotype was counted between two and nine times. The J gene is TRBJ2-7, the V gene TRBV7-9; TRBD2 agrees at 10 bases. The CDR3 covers 19 residues. Germline-derived CDR1 and CDR2 are SEHNR and FQNEAQ (reference sequence). V gave up 8 bases and J gave up 7 bases; unmatched junction bases: 26. The DNA for the CDR3 is TGTGCCAGCGGACAAAACAGGGGTGCTAGCGGGAGCCGAGGCGCTGAGCAGTACTTC. Translated: CASGQNRGASGSRGAEQYF.

In its sample, this clonotype was seen once. Here the CDR3 DNA reads TGTGCCAGCAGTTACTCGAGAGGCAGGGAGGGCTATGGCTACACCTTC. Amino acids: CASSYSRGREGYGYTF. The chain is built from TRBV6-5 and TRBJ1-2; D might be TRBD1 (5 bases). The CDR3 loop spans 16 amino acids. V lost 0 bases to trimming and J lost 4 bases, with 15 bases between them. Germline V gene data show CDR1 as MNHEY and CDR2 as SVGAGI.

This clonotype was picked up a small number of times. The chain carries TRBV4-3 and TRBJ2-2; D not resolved. This CDR3 is 17 amino acids long. V was cut by 0 bases and J by 4 bases, with 15 bases left in between. CDR1 and CDR2 (germline): LGHNA, YSLEER. Here the CDR3 DNA reads TGCGCCAGCAGCCAAGAAGCCGGGCCTTTTATCACCGGGGAGCTGTTTTTT. Amino acid sequence: CASSQEAGPFITGELFF.

The table lists this clonotype with a few counts. The chain joins TRBV20-1 to TRBJ1-4; 8 bases are a match to TRBD1. J lost 5 bases, V lost 6 bases, and 5 bases had no gene match. CDR1 is DFQATT, CDR2 SNEGSKA, per germline (reference sequence). This CDR3 spans 13 amino acids. CDR3 nucleotides: TGCAGTGCCAACAGGGGGGCAAATGAAAAACTGTTTTTT. Its protein product is CSANRGANEKLFF.

This clonotype was detected only a few times. The V call is TRBV6-1, the J call TRBJ2-7, with 12 bases matching TRBD2. Germline values: CDR1 MNHNS, CDR2 SASEGT. This CDR3 contains 16 residues. V shed 6 bases, J shed 1 base, and the junction held 7 bases outside the gene matches. The CDR3 sequence: CASRDLLAGGSYEQYF. The CDR3 coding sequence is TGTGCCAGCAGAGACCTACTAGCGGGGGGTTCCTACGAGCAGTACTTC.

This clonotype was seen only a few times. The chain combines TRBV4-3 with TRBJ1-5, with D unclear. CDR3 length: 17 amino acids. Trimming left V 1 base short and J 7 bases short, with 20 bases between. CDR1 and CDR2 (germline): LGHNA, YSLEER. DNA of the CDR3: TGCGCCAGCAGCCAAGCCCTTCCCGGCCCGGGATGGCAGCCCCAGCATTTT. This codes for CASSQALPGPGWQPQHF.